One and the same sample provided the 7 T cell receptor beta chains below, sequenced in a study of read filtering for tumor transcriptome and immune sequencing. This library used roughly 400 ng RNA and molecular barcoded adaptors spanning alpha/delta and beta/gamma chains. MiXCR, run by TCRdb on the reads, gives a single entry per CDR3 protein. Of about 57,000 distinct CDR3 sequences detected, roughly 19% appear once; the ten largest clones hold roughly 17%. Sequenced input: a population of CD138-negative cells sorted from bone marrow. The receptor source for this set is a donor at least 40 years old with multiple myeloma.

This clonotype appeared many times. The rearrangement joins TRBV6-2 or TRBV6-3 to TRBJ2-1; TRBD2 is a possible D gene (6 bases). Deletions cut 6 bases from V and 0 bases from J, with 18 bases between. The CDR3 has 17 residues. Germline V gene lookup returns CDR1 MNHEY and CDR2 SVGEGT. CDR3 bases: TGTGCCAGCAGCTCCACTTTAGCGGCGTCCTCCTACAATGAGCAGTTCTTC. Translation gives CASSSTLAASSYNEQFF.

This clonotype occurred many times. This chain joins TRBV12-3 or TRBV12-4 and TRBJ1-1; 10 nucleotides match TRBD1. The CDR3 is 15 amino acids. V lost 2 bases and J lost 5; bases outside the gene matches: 5. The CDR3 region is CASSLPGTGETEAFF. The CDR3 DNA is TGTGCCAGCAGTTTACCGGGGACAGGGGAGACTGAAGCTTTCTTT.

About this clonotype: This clone may be a read error of a much larger clone one base away. No conserved phenylalanine or tryptophan ends this CDR3, so it is likely a read error. CDR3: CASRQQSSYNEQFL. DNA for the CDR3: TGTGCCAGCAGGCAACAGAGCTCCTACAATGAGCAGTTCCTC. The gene calls are TRBV2 and TRBJ2-1; D remains ambiguous. CDR1 is SNHLY and CDR2 is FYNNEI in the germline V gene. V was cut by 6 bases and J by 0 bases, with 9 bases left in between. CDR3 length: 14 amino acids.

On this clonotype: One base away lies a much larger clone, so this may be a sequencing read error. J is TRBJ1-5 and V is TRBV27; 8 nucleotides align to TRBD1. The CDR3 runs 12 residues. The germline CDR1 and CDR2 sequences are MNHEY and SMNVEV (reference sequence). DNA of the CDR3: TGTGTCAGCCGGACAGGGAATCAGCCCCAGCATTTT. Translated, it gives CVSRTGNQPQHF.

In this sample, this clonotype turned up many times. The chain is built from TRBV18 and TRBJ2-1; D gene ambiguous. CDR3 length: 16 residues. CDR1 KGHSH and CDR2 LQKENI come from the germline V gene. Trimming left V 0 bases short and J 2 bases short, with 11 bases between. The chain's CDR3 is CASSPPGRSTYNEQFF. CDR3 DNA sequence: TGTGCCAGCTCACCACCAGGCCGTAGCACCTACAATGAGCAGTTCTTC.

This clonotype came up many times. The chain is built from TRBV7-6 and TRBJ2-2; no definite D call. This CDR3 has 15 residues. The germline CDR1 and CDR2 sequences are SGHVS and FNYEAQ. V lost 0 bases, J lost 1 base, and 6 bases lay in between. The CDR3 reads CASSLARGNTGELFF. The CDR3 nucleotides are TGTGCCAGCAGCTTAGCTCGCGGGAACACCGGGGAGCTGTTTTTT. The entire variable domain, with the rest obtained from reference TRBV7-6 and TRBJ2-2, is as follows: GAGVSQSPRYKVTKRGQDVALRCDPISGHVSLYWYRQALGQGPEFLTYFNYEAQQDKSGLPNDRFSAERPEGSISTLTIQRTEQRDSAMYRCASSLARGNTGELFFGEGSRLTVL.

Ten or more counts support this clonotype. This chain connects TRBV3-1 to TRBJ2-3; D call uncertain. CDR1 is LGHDT, CDR2 YNNKEL, per germline (reference sequence). This CDR3 is 11 amino acids long. V was shortened by 5 bases and J by 2 bases, with 2 bases between the two germline ends. The CDR3 is CASSITDTQYF. DNA for the CDR3: TGTGCCAGCAGCATCACAGATACGCAGTATTTT.